The source of this TCR beta chain is a study of early T cells in non-severe SARS-CoV-2 infection. About the research overall: Bulk RNA from unsorted whole blood was sequenced; chains were unpaired.

The CDR3 consists of 17 residues. The germline V gene has CDR1 MNHEY and CDR2 SMNVEV (reference sequence). Between the trimmed V and J ends, which lost 0 bases and 0 bases, there was a span of 11 bases. The sample holds many counts of this clonotype. Individual cDNA molecules each received unique molecular identifiers attached to them. Each CDR3 protein gets one entry after TCRdb re-called the 5' RACE reads with MiXCR. The table has tens of thousands of distinct CDR3 sequences, roughly 6.5% seen once. The clonotype was recovered from an adult who was a healthcare worker with PCR-confirmed SARS-CoV-2 infection or an uninfected control (not recorded which). The material was whole blood, obtained at baseline. The gene calls are TRBV27 and TRBJ2-2; D assignment may be TRBD1 or TRBD2 (5 bases each). In DNA form, the CDR3 reads TGTGCCAGCAGTTTATCCATGTTGGGGGCGAACACCGGGGAGCTGTTTTTT. Encoded protein: CASSLSMLGANTGELFF.